The following is a T cell receptor beta chain sequence with its context. This sample is drawn from a study of blood T cell repertoires in COVID-19. The overall study: Both acute and convalescent COVID-19 samples were obtained from the United States, Italy and Spain. T cells, B-cell-depleted T cells, or PBMCs provided the cDNA or gDNA that served as material.

As originally analysed: Reference gene primer amplification gave nucleated cell count estimates. Some clones are missing from TCRdb's copy, which holds only in-frame ones; the method was immunoSEQ multiplex PCR. V and J calls and clone size are those listed in that table; D and trimming were worked out from the DNA. The table has nearly 100,000 clones, about 81% seen once; the top ten hold 15% to 20%. The germline gives CDR1 SGHTA, CDR2 FQGNSA. The CDR3 has 16 amino acids. Losses at the gene ends were 2 bases for V and 2 bases for J; bases not matched to a gene: 3. The receptor's source is a woman aged 55-69 years with acute or convalescent COVID-19. The sample taken for sequencing was peripheral blood. V is TRBV7-2 and J is TRBJ2-3; 11 bases map to TRBD2. CDR3 residues: CASSLTSGGVTDTQYF. The CDR3 bases are TGTGCCAGCAGCTTAACTAGCGGGGGTGTCACAGATACGCAGTATTTT.